These 26 T cell receptor beta chains came from one sample sequenced in a study of T cell responses to AZD1222 COVID-19 vaccine. Some clones are missing from TCRdb's copy, which holds only in-frame ones; the method was immunoSEQ multiplex PCR. The data show roughly 87,000 clones, 88% seen once. Source: peripheral blood, taken 28 days after the second AZD1222 dose. These receptors originate from an adult who received the AZD1222 COVID-19 vaccine.

Only a few counts were recorded for this clone. The V and J genes are TRBV15 and TRBJ1-1; TRBD1 is a possible D gene (5 bases). The length of the CDR3 is 15 residues. Trimming took off 1 base at V and 6 bases at J, with 15 bases between the two ends. Germline values: CDR1 LNHNV, CDR2 YYDKDF (reference sequence). The CDR3 here is CATSRVVGQGAEAFF. As DNA, the CDR3 is TGTGCCACCAGCAGAGTCGTCGGGCAGGGCGCTGAAGCTTTCTTT.

J is TRBJ2-1 and V is TRBV19; possibly TRBD1 or TRBD2 for D (6 bases each). Trimming pared 3 bases from V and 0 bases from J, leaving 15 bases between. This CDR3 comprises 17 residues. The germline CDR1 and CDR2 sequences are LNHDA and SQIVND (reference sequence). CDR3 nucleotides: TGTGCCAGTAGTATCCGTACGGGGGCGAGCTCCTACAATGAGCAGTTCTTC. Its translation: CASSIRTGASSYNEQFF.

The chain has TRBV19 and TRBJ1-6; D remains unclear. Trimming cost V 5 bases and J 0 bases, with 11 bases left between them. The CDR3 length is 16 residues. Germline lookup yields CDR1 LNHDA and CDR2 SQIVND (reference sequence). CDR3 protein: CASSWGSSSYNSPLHF. The CDR3 DNA reads TGTGCCAGTAGTTGGGGATCGAGCTCCTATAATTCACCCCTCCACTTT.

V gene TRBV5-1 combines with J gene TRBJ1-4; D not resolved. CDR1 is SGHRS and CDR2 is YFSETQ in the germline V gene. V lost 4 bases and J lost 3, with 10 bases in between. The CDR3 is 14 amino acids. In DNA form, the CDR3 reads TGCGCCAGCAGCCAAATTGCGGCTAATGAAAAACTGTTTTTT. Its translation: CASSQIAANEKLFF.

The V and J genes are TRBV7-2 and TRBJ1-2; 7 bases match TRBD1. V shed 5 bases and J 2 bases; nucleotides not matched to a gene: 2. CDR1 and CDR2 (germline): SGHTA, FQGNSA. This CDR3 region has 13 residues. CDR3 residues: CASSQGGNYGYTF. The CDR3 DNA follows: TGTGCCAGCAGCCAGGGGGGGAACTATGGCTACACCTTC.

Concerning this clone itself: In the same sample, other DNA sequences code for this CDR3. The chain carries TRBV14 and TRBJ2-7; D is uncertain. Trimming removed 0 bases from V and 4 bases from J, with 13 bases in between. This CDR3 contains 15 residues. Germline V CDR1 and CDR2: SGHDN, FVKESK. CDR3 protein: CASSQDDYRGYEQYF. CDR3 in DNA: TGTGCCAGCAGCCAAGATGATTATCGCGGTTACGAGCAGTACTTC.

This clone appeared a few times. This sequence joins TRBV25-1 and TRBJ2-7; 10 bases fit TRBD2. Unmatched junction bases numbered 6, after V lost 2 bases and J lost 5 bases. The CDR3 loop spans 15 amino acids. Germline CDR1 and CDR2: MGHDK and SYGVNS. CDR3: CASSEGPLAGDEQYF. The CDR3 bases are TGTGCCAGCAGTGAAGGTCCCCTAGCGGGAGACGAGCAGTACTTC.

The genes are TRBV10-2 and TRBJ1-1; D remains unclear. Trimming left V 4 bases short and J 1 base short, with 7 bases between. Germline V gene data show CDR1 as WSHSY and CDR2 as SAAADI. This CDR3 has 13 residues. The DNA for the CDR3 is TGCGCCAGCAGTGCTCTTCGGAACACTGAAGCTTTCTTT. Amino acid sequence: CASSALRNTEAFF.

The chain couples TRBV4-2 to TRBJ2-7; 7 bases line up with TRBD1. The CDR3 has 16 residues. Germline CDR1 is LGHNA and CDR2 is YNFKEQ. V shed 3 bases, J shed 9 bases, and the junction held 17 bases outside the gene matches. CDR3 bases: TGTGCCAGCAGCCACCCCGATGTAGGGGGCGCGTCCTTGCAGTACTTC. Protein product: CASSHPDVGGASLQYF.

The sample holds one count of this clone. The genes are TRBV28 and TRBJ2-7; 10 bases map to TRBD1. CDR3 size: 15 residues. With V trimmed by 6 bases and J by 5 bases, 10 bases remained unmatched. Per germline, CDR1 MDHEN and CDR2 SYDVKM. CDR3 nucleotide sequence: TGTGCCAGCAGCCCCCCTGGGACAGGGGCCCACGAGCAGTACTTC. It is translated as CASSPPGTGAHEQYF.

The gene calls are TRBV5-4 and TRBJ2-1; D not certain. The germline gives CDR1 SGHNT, CDR2 YYREEE (reference sequence). The CDR3 is made up of 15 amino acids. V was clipped by 2 bases and J by 0 bases, with 9 bases between them. The chain's CDR3 is CASSFGPSSYNEQFF. CDR3 nucleotides: TGTGCCAGCAGCTTCGGACCTTCCTCCTACAATGAGCAGTTCTTC.

The gene calls are TRBV6-5 and TRBJ2-6, with D maybe TRBD1 (5 bases). The V gene lost 8 bases and the J gene lost 1 base, with 12 bases spanning the gap. CDR3 length equals 15 residues. Germline values: CDR1 MNHEY, CDR2 SVGAGI. In DNA form, the CDR3 reads TGTGCCAGCGGCCAGACAGATTCTGGGGCCAACGTCCTGACTTTC. Translated: CASGQTDSGANVLTF.

Only one count was recorded for this clone. This sequence joins TRBV9 and TRBJ1-6; D is undetermined. CDR3 size: 14 residues. CDR1 and CDR2 (germline): SGDLS, YYNGEE. Trimming stripped 4 bases from V and 5 bases from J, with 10 bases between. CDR3 DNA sequence: TGTGCCAGCAGCCCCGGCCCCAATAATTCACCCCTCCACTTT. It is translated as CASSPGPNNSPLHF.

The chain carries TRBV5-1 and TRBJ2-5; D is possibly TRBD1 or TRBD2 (5 bases each). Germline V gene sequence: CDR1 SGHRS, CDR2 YFSETQ. CDR3 size: 13 residues. The V end lost 4 bases, the J end lost 5 bases, and 12 bases lay between the germline ends. The CDR3 nucleotides are TGCGCCAGCAGCGTAGGGGAGAGGGAGACCCAGTACTTC. This sequence encodes CASSVGERETQYF.

The chain joins TRBV28 to TRBJ1-3; weak D call: TRBD1 (6 bases). V lost 3 bases, J lost 3 bases, and 12 bases lay in between. CDR3 length: 15 residues. The germline V gene has CDR1 MDHEN and CDR2 SYDVKM. The DNA for the CDR3 is TGTGCCAGCAGTTTCGTCGGGGGCGTTGGAAACACCATATATTTT. As protein: CASSFVGGVGNTIYF. Full variable domain (remainder filled in from reference TRBV28 and TRBJ1-3): DVKVTQSSRYLVKRTGEKVFLECVQDMDHENMFWYRQDPGLGLRLIYFSYDVKMKEKGDIPEGYSVSREKKERFSLILESASTNQTSMYLCASSFVGGVGNTIYFGEGSWLTVV.

CDR3 in amino acids: CASSHGTRTYEQYF. In nucleotides, the CDR3 is TGTGCCAGCAGCCATGGGACAAGGACCTACGAGCAGTACTTC. The rearrangement uses TRBV3-1 (or the pseudogene TRBV3-2) and TRBJ2-7; a weak D match, TRBD1 (6 bases). V was trimmed by 3 bases and J by 2 bases, leaving 11 bases between them. Germline values: CDR1 LGHDT, CDR2 YNNKEL (reference sequence). This CDR3 spans 14 amino acids.

The gene calls are TRBV19 and TRBJ1-1, with a tentative D call TRBD1 (5 bases). In germline, CDR1 is LNHDA, CDR2 SQIVND (reference sequence). The CDR3 is 14 residues long. V lost 7 bases to trimming and J lost 2 bases, with 14 bases between them. The CDR3 DNA reads TGTGCCAGTACCGGGGGGGGTTTAAACACTGAAGCTTTCTTT. This encodes CASTGGGLNTEAFF.

The gene calls are TRBV30 and TRBJ2-3; 11 bases are a match to TRBD1. Germline V lookup: CDR1 GTSNPN, CDR2 SVGIG (reference sequence). This CDR3 comprises 14 residues. J was trimmed by 4 bases and V by 1 base; bases with no gene match: 1. Here the CDR3 DNA reads TGTGCCTGGAGTGGGACAGGGGGCGCAGATACGCAGTATTTT. Protein: CAWSGTGGADTQYF.

The chain recombines TRBV28 with TRBJ1-1, with D maybe TRBD1 (5 bases). V dropped 1 base and J dropped 2 bases, with 17 bases sitting between them. CDR1 MDHEN and CDR2 SYDVKM come from the germline V gene. This CDR3 has 17 residues. CDR3 in DNA: TGTGCCAGCAGTTTATTAAGATCCACAGGCTCTAACACTGAAGCTTTCTTT. Its protein product is CASSLLRSTGSNTEAFF.

The chain is built from TRBV28 and TRBJ1-5, with D unresolved. This CDR3 contains 13 residues. CDR1 is MDHEN and CDR2 is SYDVKM in the germline V gene. V lost 7 bases to trimming and J lost 1 base, with 8 bases between them. CDR3 protein: CASISTSNQPQHF. The CDR3 coding sequence is TGTGCCAGCATAAGTACCAGCAATCAGCCCCAGCATTTT.

A single count supports this clone. V and J are TRBV14 and TRBJ2-1, with 8 bases fitting TRBD2. The CDR3 has 13 amino acids. The germline gives CDR1 SGHDN, CDR2 FVKESK. With V trimmed by 3 bases and J by 10 bases, 5 bases remained unmatched. CDR3 protein: CASSQIAGREQFF. The CDR3 DNA reads TGTGCCAGCAGCCAGATAGCGGGAAGGGAGCAGTTCTTC. Combining the CDR3 with reference TRBV14 and TRBJ2-1 gives the whole variable domain EAGVTQFPSHSVIEKGQTVTLRCDPISGHDNLYWYRRVMGKEIKFLLHFVKESKQDESGMPNNRFLAERTGGTYSTLKVQPAELEDSGVYFCASSQIAGREQFFGPGTRLTVL.

This clone is judged medium-sized (0.01 to 0.1%). The chain uses TRBV6-4 and TRBJ2-2; D call uncertain. Germline V gene sequence: CDR1 MRHNA, CDR2 SNTAGT. Deletions cut 3 bases from V and 1 base from J, with 3 bases between. There are 13 residues in the CDR3. The CDR3 sequence is CASSEGNTGELFF. In nucleotides, the CDR3 is TGTGCCAGCAGTGAGGGGAACACCGGGGAGCTGTTTTTT.

The chain uses TRBV5-1 and TRBJ1-2; D call uncertain. This CDR3 has 13 residues. CDR1 is SGHRS, CDR2 YFSETQ, per germline. Trimming cost V 4 bases and J 8 bases, with 15 bases left between them. The CDR3 sequence: CASSPTLGSGYTF. In DNA, the CDR3 is TGCGCCAGCAGCCCCACATTGGGTTCAGGCTACACCTTC.

Concerning this clone itself: Relative to the germline gene, one junction end is altered; a read error may explain this. The chain joins TRBV7-7 to TRBJ2-5, with D perhaps assigned TRBD1 or TRBD2 (5 bases each). The germline V gene has CDR1 SSHAT and CDR2 FNYEAQ (reference sequence). CDR3 length equals 14 residues. CDR3 DNA sequence: TGTGCTAGCAGCTTAGCTGGGACCGCTACGGCCCAGTACTTC. It specifies CASSLAGTATAQYF. The whole variable domain, filled in from reference TRBV7-7 and TRBJ2-5, reads GAGVSQSPRYKVTKRGQDVTLRCDPISSHATLYWYQQALGQGPEFLTYFNYEAQPDKSGLPSDRFSAERPEGSISTLTIQRTEQRDSAMYRCASSLAGTATAQYFGPGTRLLVL.

The rearrangement links TRBV28 to TRBJ1-5, with 9 bases that match TRBD1. V gave up 6 bases and J gave up 5 bases; unmatched junction bases: 8. CDR1 and CDR2 (germline): MDHEN, SYDVKM. The CDR3 totals 15 residues. The CDR3 DNA is TGTGCCAGCAGGTCGGAGGGGACAGGGCATCAGCCCCAGCATTTT. Its translation: CASRSEGTGHQPQHF.

The rearrangement joins TRBV7-2 to TRBJ2-1; TRBD2 agrees at 11 bases. The CDR3 spans 15 residues. Germline values: CDR1 SGHTA, CDR2 FQGNSA. V gave up 3 bases and J gave up 6 bases; unmatched junction bases: 4. The DNA for the CDR3 is TGTGCCAGCAGCTTTCGTACTAGCGGGAGCAATGAGCAGTTCTTC. The encoded protein is CASSFRTSGSNEQFF. Variable domain in full (rest from reference TRBV7-2 and TRBJ2-1): GAGVSQSPSNKVTEKGKDVELRCDPISGHTALYWYRQSLGQGLEFLIYFQGNSAPDKSGLPSDRFSAERTGGSVSTLTIQRTQQEDSAVYLCASSFRTSGSNEQFFGPGTRLTVL.